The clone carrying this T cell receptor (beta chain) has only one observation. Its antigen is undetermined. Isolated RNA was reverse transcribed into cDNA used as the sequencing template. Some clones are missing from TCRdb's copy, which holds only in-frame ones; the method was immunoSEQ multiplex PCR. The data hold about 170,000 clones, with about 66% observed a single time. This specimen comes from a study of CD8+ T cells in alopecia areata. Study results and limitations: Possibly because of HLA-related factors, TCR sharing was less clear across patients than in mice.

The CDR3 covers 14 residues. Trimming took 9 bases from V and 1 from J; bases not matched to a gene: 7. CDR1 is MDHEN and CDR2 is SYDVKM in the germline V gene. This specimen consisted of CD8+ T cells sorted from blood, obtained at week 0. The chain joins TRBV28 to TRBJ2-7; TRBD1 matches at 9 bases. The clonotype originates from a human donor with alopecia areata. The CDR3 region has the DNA TGTGCCAGTTCGGGGACAGGGATTTCCTACGAGCAGTACTTC. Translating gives CASSGTGISYEQYF.